What follows is one T cell receptor (beta chain) and its context. Its antigen remains unidentified. The sample belongs to a study of PD-1 blockade in mismatch repair-deficient tumors. Study-wide context: Patients had approximately 11 mismatch repair-deficient cancer types, all previously treated and progressing. General study results and limits: Tumor-resident clones, often absent from pretreatment blood, expanded after pembrolizumab and then contracted.

Some clones are missing from TCRdb's copy, which holds only in-frame ones; the method was immunoSEQ multiplex PCR. Of 15,000 to 25,000 clones listed, approximately 80% were seen once; the top ten hold 1.4%. Three pembrolizumab responders had their TCRs sequenced. The CDR3 consists of 11 residues. Trimming left V 5 bases short and J 6 bases short, with 5 bases between. CDR1 is MNHEY and CDR2 is SMNVEV in the germline V gene (reference sequence). The sample was PBMCs, taken 52 weeks after starting pembrolizumab. The sequence derives from an adult with mismatch repair-deficient cancer. The genes are TRBV27 and TRBJ2-4, with no clear D. For the CDR3, the DNA is TGTGCCAGCAGTCGCGGAAACATTCAGTACTTC. Its translation: CASSRGNIQYF.